This T cell receptor (beta chain) emerged from a study of T cells after yellow fever vaccination. Looking at the study overall: Fractions of limited cellularity were prepared by means of SMART-Seq v4 Ultra Low Input.

This clonotype was counted many times. MiXCR was run by TCRdb on the 5' RACE reads, yielding one entry per CDR3 protein. This sample has 250,000 to 350,000 distinct CDR3 sequences, with 3.5% to 4.5% found just once. The V and J ends lost 2 bases and 1 base respectively, with 15 bases between them. Germline V lookup: CDR1 SEHNR, CDR2 FQNEAQ (reference sequence). The CDR3 extends over 17 amino acids. The sequence derives from a man between 18 and 35 years old who received the YFV17D yellow fever vaccine. Specimen: PBMCs, collected 15 days after the yellow fever booster vaccination. The chain is built from TRBV7-9 and TRBJ2-1, with D perhaps TRBD2 (6 bases). The CDR3 protein is CASSLTPSGVSYNEQFF. CDR3 in DNA: TGTGCCAGCAGCTTAACCCCTTCGGGGGTGTCCTACAATGAGCAGTTCTTC.